Sequencing of this TCR beta chain was carried out in a study of T cells in Graves' hyperthyroidism and ophthalmopathy. Disease duration under 2 months; hyperthyroidism patients were aged 18 to 65. From more than 9.5 ml of fresh peripheral blood, PBMCs were isolated. This clonotype appeared many times. Between the trimmed V and J ends, which lost 4 bases and 4 bases, there was a span of 9 bases. CDR3 size: 13 residues. Germline V gene data show CDR1 as SGHDT and CDR2 as YYEEEE. Template material for amplifying TCR beta CDR3 regions consisted of RNA transcripts. Researchers ran a first-round RT-PCR on the TCR CDR3 using the HTBI primer set. MiXCR, applied by TCRdb to the multiplex PCR reads, yields one record per CDR3 protein. The profile shows about 590,000 distinct CDR3 sequences, around a sixth of them singletons.

The receptor was derived from a woman in her thirties with Graves' hyperthyroidism. This sequence joins TRBV5-6 and TRBJ1-3; D is ambiguous. Sequencing was performed on blood. This CDR3 reads CASSGIGGNTIYF. CDR3 DNA sequence: TGTGCCAGCAGCGGAATTGGGGGAAACACCATATATTTT.